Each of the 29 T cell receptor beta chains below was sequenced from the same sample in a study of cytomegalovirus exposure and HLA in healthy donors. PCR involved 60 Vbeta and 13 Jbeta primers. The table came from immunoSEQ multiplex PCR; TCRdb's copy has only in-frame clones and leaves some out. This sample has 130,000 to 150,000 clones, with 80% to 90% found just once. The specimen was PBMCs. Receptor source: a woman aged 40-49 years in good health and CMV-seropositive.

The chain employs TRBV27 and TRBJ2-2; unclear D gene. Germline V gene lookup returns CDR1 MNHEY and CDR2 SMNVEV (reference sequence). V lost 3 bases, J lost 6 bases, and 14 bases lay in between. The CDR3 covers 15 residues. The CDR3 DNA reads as TGTGCCAGCAGTTTCATGACATCTGGCGCCGGGGAGCTGTTTTTT. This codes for CASSFMTSGAGELFF.

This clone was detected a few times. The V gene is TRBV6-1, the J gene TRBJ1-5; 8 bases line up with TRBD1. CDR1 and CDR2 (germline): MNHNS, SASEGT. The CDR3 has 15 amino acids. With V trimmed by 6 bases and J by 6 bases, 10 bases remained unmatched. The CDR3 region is CASSQTQGASQPQHF. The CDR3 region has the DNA TGTGCCAGCAGCCAAACTCAGGGGGCCAGTCAGCCCCAGCATTTT.

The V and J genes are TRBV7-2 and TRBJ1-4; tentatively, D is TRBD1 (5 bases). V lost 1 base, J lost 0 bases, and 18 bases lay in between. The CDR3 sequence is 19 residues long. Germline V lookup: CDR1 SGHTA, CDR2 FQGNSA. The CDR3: CASSLVRGRPTATNEKLFF. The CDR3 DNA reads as TGTGCCAGCAGCTTAGTAAGGGGCCGCCCAACTGCAACTAATGAAAAACTGTTTTTT.

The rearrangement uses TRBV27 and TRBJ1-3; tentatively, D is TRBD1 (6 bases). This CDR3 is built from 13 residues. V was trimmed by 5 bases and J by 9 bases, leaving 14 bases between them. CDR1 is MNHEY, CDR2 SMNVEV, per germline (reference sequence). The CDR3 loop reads CASSPRGVGTIYF. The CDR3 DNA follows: TGTGCCAGCAGTCCCAGGGGAGTAGGCACCATATATTTT.

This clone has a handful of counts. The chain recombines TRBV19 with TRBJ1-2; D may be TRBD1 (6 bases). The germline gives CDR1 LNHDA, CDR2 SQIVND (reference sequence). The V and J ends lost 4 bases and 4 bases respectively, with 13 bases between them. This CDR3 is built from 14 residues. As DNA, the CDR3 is TGTGCCAGTAGTAGTGGACAGCAGACCTATGGCTACACCTTC. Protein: CASSSGQQTYGYTF.

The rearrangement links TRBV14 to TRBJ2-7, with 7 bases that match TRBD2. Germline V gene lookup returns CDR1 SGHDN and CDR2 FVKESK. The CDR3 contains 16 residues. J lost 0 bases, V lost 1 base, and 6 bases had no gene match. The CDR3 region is CASSQGGRGSSYEQYF. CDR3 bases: TGTGCCAGCAGCCAAGGAGGGCGGGGGAGCTCCTACGAGCAGTACTTC. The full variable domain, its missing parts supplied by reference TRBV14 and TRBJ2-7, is EAGVTQFPSHSVIEKGQTVTLRCDPISGHDNLYWYRRVMGKEIKFLLHFVKESKQDESGMPNNRFLAERTGGTYSTLKVQPAELEDSGVYFCASSQGGRGSSYEQYFGPGTRLTVT.

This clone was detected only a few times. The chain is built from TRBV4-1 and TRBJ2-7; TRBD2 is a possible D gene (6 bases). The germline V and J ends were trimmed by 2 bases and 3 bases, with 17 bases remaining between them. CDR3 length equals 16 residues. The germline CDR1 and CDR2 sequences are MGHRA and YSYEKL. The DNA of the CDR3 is TGCGCCAGCAGCCAATCTAGTGGCCGGGAGAGCTACGAGCAGTACTTC. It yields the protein CASSQSSGRESYEQYF.

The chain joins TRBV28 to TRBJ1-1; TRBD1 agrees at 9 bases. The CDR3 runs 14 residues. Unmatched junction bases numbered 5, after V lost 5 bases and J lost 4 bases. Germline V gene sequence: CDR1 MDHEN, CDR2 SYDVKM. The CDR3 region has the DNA TGTGCCAGCAGTCCGACAGGGGGATCCACTGAAGCTTTCTTT. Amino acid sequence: CASSPTGGSTEAFF. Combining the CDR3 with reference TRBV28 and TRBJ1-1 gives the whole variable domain DVKVTQSSRYLVKRTGEKVFLECVQDMDHENMFWYRQDPGLGLRLIYFSYDVKMKEKGDIPEGYSVSREKKERFSLILESASTNQTSMYLCASSPTGGSTEAFFGQGTRLTVV.

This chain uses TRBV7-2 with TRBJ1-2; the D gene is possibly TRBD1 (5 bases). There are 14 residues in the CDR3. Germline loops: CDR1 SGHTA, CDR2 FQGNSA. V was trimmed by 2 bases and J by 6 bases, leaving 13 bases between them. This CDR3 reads CASSLSQGLDGYTF. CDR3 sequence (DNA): TGTGCCAGCAGCTTATCGCAGGGTTTGGATGGCTACACCTTC.

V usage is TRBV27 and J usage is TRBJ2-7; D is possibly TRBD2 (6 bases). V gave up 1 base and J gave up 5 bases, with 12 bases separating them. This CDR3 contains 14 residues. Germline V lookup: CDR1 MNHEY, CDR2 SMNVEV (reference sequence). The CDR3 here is CASSLLMGGDEQYF. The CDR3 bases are TGTGCCAGCAGTTTATTGATGGGGGGTGACGAGCAGTACTTC.

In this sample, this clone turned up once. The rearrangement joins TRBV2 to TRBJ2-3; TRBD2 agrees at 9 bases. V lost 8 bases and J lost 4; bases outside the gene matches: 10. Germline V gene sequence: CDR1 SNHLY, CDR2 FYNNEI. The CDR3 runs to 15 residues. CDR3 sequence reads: CASAGGPFSADTQYF. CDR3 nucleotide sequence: TGTGCCAGCGCGGGGGGGCCTTTTTCAGCAGATACGCAGTATTTT.

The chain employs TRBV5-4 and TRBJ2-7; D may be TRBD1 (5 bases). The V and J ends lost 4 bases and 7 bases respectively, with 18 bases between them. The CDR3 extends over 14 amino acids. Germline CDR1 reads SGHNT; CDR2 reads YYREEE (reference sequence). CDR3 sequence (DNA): TGTGCCAGCAGCCATTCGGACATTCAGAGAGAGCAGTACTTC. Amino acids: CASSHSDIQREQYF.

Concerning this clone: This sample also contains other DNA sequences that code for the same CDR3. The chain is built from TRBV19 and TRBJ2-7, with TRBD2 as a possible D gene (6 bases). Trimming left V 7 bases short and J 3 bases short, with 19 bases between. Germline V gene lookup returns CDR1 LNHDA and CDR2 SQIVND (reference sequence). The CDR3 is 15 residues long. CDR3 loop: CASTVGRERGYEQYF. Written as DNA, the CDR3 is TGTGCCAGTACCGTGGGTCGGGAGCGAGGCTACGAGCAGTACTTC.

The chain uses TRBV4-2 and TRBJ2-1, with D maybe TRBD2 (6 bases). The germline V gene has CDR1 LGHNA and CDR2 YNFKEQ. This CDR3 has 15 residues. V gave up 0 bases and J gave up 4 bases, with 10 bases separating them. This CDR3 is CASSQDLAGYNEQFF. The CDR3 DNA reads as TGTGCCAGCAGCCAAGATCTGGCGGGATACAATGAGCAGTTCTTC.

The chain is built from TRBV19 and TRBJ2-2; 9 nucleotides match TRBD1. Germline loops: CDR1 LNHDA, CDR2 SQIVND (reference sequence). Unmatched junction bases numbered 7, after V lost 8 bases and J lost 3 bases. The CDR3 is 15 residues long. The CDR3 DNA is TGTGCCAGTCACAAGGACAGGGGCGACACCGGGGAGCTGTTTTTT. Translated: CASHKDRGDTGELFF.

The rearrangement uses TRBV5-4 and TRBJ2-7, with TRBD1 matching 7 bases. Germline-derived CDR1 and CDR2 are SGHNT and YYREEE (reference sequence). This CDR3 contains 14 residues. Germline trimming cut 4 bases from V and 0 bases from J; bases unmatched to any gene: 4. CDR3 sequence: CASSGGQYSYEQYF. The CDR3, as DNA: TGTGCCAGCAGCGGGGGACAGTACTCCTACGAGCAGTACTTC.

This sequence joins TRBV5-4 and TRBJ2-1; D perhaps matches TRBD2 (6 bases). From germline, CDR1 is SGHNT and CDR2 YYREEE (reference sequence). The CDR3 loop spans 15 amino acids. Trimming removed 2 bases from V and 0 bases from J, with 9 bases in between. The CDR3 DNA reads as TGTGCCAGCAGCTTACGGGAGAGCTCCTACAATGAGCAGTTCTTC. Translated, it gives CASSLRESSYNEQFF.

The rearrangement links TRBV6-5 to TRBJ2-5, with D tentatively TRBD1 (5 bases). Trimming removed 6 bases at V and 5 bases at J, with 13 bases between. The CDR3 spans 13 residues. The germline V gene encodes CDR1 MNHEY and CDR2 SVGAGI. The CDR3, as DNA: TGTGCCAGCAGCGCAGGGCTGGTGGAGACCCAGTACTTC. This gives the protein CASSAGLVETQYF.

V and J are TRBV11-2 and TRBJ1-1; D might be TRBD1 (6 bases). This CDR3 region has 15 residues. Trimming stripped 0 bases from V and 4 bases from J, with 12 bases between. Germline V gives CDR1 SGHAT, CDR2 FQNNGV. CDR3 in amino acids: CASSLDEGVGTEAFF. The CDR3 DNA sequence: TGTGCCAGCAGCTTAGATGAGGGGGTGGGCACTGAAGCTTTCTTT.

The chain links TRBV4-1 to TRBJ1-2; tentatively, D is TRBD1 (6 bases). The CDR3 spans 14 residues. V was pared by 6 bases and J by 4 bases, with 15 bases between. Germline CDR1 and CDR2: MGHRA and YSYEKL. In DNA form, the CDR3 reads TGCGCCAGCAGTCAACAGGGCAAGGGCTATGGCTACACCTTC. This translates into CASSQQGKGYGYTF.

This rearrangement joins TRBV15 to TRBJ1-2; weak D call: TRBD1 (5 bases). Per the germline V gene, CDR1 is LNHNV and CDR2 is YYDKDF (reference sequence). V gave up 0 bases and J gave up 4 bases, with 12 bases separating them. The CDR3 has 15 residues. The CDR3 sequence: CATSRDSSGVYGYTF. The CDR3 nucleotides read TGTGCCACCAGCAGAGATTCATCGGGGGTCTATGGCTACACCTTC. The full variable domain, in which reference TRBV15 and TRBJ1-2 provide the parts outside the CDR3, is DAMVIQNPRYQVTQFGKPVTLSCSQTLNHNVMYWYQQKSSQAPKLLFHYYDKDFNNEADTPDNFQSRRPNTSFCFLDIRSPGLGDTAMYLCATSRDSSGVYGYTFGSGTRLTVV.

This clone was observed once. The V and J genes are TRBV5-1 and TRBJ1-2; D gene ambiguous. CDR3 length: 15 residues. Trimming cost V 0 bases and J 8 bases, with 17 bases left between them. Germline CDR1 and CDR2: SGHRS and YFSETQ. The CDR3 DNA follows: TGCGCCAGCAGCTTGGACACCTTCGCAGGAAAAGGCTACACCTTC. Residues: CASSLDTFAGKGYTF.

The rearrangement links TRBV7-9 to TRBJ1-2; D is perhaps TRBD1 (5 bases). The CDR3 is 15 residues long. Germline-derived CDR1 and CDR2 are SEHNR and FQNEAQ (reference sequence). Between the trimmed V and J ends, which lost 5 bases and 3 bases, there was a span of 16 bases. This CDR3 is CASSPRGDLYYGYTF. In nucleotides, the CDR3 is TGTGCCAGCAGCCCCCGGGGGGACTTGTACTATGGCTACACCTTC.

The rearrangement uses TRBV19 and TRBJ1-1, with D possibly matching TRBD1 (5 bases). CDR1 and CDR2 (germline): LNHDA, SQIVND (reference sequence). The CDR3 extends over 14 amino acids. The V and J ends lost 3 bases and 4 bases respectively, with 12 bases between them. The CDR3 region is CASSIVGVGTEAFF. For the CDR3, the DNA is TGTGCCAGTAGTATTGTAGGGGTGGGCACTGAAGCTTTCTTT.

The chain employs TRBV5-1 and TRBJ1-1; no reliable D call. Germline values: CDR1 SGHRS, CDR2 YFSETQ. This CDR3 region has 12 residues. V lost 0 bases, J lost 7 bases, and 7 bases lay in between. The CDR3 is CASSLAGSEAFF. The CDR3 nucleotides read TGCGCCAGCAGCTTGGCTGGGAGTGAAGCTTTCTTT.

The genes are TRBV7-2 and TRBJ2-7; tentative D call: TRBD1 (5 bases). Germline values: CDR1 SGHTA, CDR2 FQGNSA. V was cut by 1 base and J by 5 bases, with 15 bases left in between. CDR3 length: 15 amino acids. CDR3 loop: CASSLVTTQGNEQYF. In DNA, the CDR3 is TGTGCCAGCAGCTTAGTTACTACTCAGGGCAACGAGCAGTACTTC.

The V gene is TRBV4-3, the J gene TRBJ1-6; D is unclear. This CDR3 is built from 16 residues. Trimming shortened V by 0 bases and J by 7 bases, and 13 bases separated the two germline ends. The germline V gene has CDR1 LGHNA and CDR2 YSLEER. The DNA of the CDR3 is TGCGCCAGCAGCCAAGATTGGAGAAACGGGAATTCACCCCTCCACTTT. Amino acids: CASSQDWRNGNSPLHF.

DNA of the CDR3: TGTGCCAGCAGCTTAGAGGGCAGGGCTACCTACGAGCAGTACTTC. It yields the protein CASSLEGRATYEQYF. The V and J genes are TRBV7-8 and TRBJ2-7, with D tentatively TRBD1 (5 bases). The CDR3 loop spans 15 amino acids. V was clipped by 1 base and J by 2 bases, with 12 bases between them. Germline assignment: CDR1 SGHVS and CDR2 FQNEAQ.

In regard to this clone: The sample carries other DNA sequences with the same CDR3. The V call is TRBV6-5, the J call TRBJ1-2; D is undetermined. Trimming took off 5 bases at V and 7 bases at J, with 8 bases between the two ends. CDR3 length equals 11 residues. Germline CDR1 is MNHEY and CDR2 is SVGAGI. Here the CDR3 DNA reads TGTGCCAGCAGTGACCGGGGTGGCTACACCTTC. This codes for CASSDRGGYTF.